The subject of this entry is one T cell receptor (beta chain). The clone's antigen remains unknown. This sample was taken from a study of cytomegalovirus exposure and HLA in healthy donors (TCRdb year 2017). For context, the study as a whole: In an earlier analysis of under 600 of the donors, under 300 Gb of sequence data and some 120 million unique TCR beta sequences from about 179 million T cells were reported. Donor age, sex, ethnicity and CMV serostatus were compiled together with the repertoire data. Of the roughly 400 genotyped donors, approximately 83% fell in the genetic ancestry cluster associated with self-reported Caucasian donors. An early release covering some 640 HLA-typed donors comprised approximately 300 gigabases of sequencing data and around 86 million unique TCR sequences. An earlier analysis of around 580 of the donors used high-throughput TCR beta sequencing to judge whether each TCR beta V gene segment behaved as functional or pseudogenic. Besides the first cohort of roughly 660 subjects, a separate validation cohort made up of 95 to 150 different subjects was used. Because of strong linkage in the cohort, five DR-DQ haplotypes were treated as single units for association and clustering. The study profiled the T cell repertoires of about 720 subjects by immunosequencing and related them to cytomegalovirus serostatus. High-throughput TCR immunosequencing, statistical association of individual TCRs with disease status, and machine learning were combined to predict cytomegalovirus infection status. In a later analysis, previously published TCR beta repertoires from several hundred donors were re-analyzed and high-resolution HLA genotyping was added so that TCR occurrence patterns could be studied. Both class I and class II loci were covered by HLA typing, at four-digit resolution. The number of donors typed differed by locus, with roughly 629-640 for A, B, C, DRB1 and DQB1, roughly 550 for DQA1, about 610 for DPA1, and some 440 for DPB1. All discovery cohort repertoires had been generated using a single sequencing platform. Among 398 genotyped donors of the cohort, an average of around 240,000 unique TCR beta nucleotide sequences were sequenced per donor, roughly a sixth of them non-productive. The aim of the study was to test whether cataloging public T cell receptors could identify signatures of past pathogen exposure. A later genetic analysis used genome-wide SNP genotypes for about 55% of the 666 donors, treating that subset as a discovery cohort. Rather than using new phenotypic data, the later analysis identified candidate immune exposures from TCR beta sequences and from how often those sequences occurred across donors.

Library creation used the immunoSEQ multiplex PCR assay. For the multiplex PCR, a mixture combining 60 forward primers for TCR Vbeta segments and 13 reverse primers for TCR Jbeta segments was used. A multiplex PCR assay on genomic DNA amplified the CDR3 region of rearranged TCR beta genes. Amplified TCR beta libraries were sequenced as 87-base-pair reads on the Illumina HiSeq System. Per the original workflow: Across the roughly 600 repertoires, a later analysis counted about 81 million unique TCR beta chains, approximately 12 million of which were shared by at least two donors. Raw reads were error-corrected and collapsed into unique sequences with a nearest-neighbor algorithm that merged closely related sequences to remove PCR and sequencing errors. Alignment of CDR3 sequences to IMGT reference sequences was used to assign V, D and J gene segments. For a sequence to be retained, a match of at least six nucleotides to both a V gene segment and a J gene segment was required. A rearrangement was called productive if the CDR3 had no stop codons and remained in frame with V and J, and every other rearrangement was called non-productive. Following IMGT convention, CDR3 was defined as the stretch from the second conserved V-encoded cysteine up to the conserved J-encoded phenylalanine. The earlier analysis of 587 of the donors excluded sequences that lacked an unambiguous match to a single V gene segment. In an earlier analysis of 587 of the donors, a V segment was called functional when productive rearrangements were above 56.7%, and segregating when the standard deviation between donors exceeded 5%. A statistical classification framework was built for diagnosing cytomegalovirus status from the catalog of TCR beta chain sequences. A later analysis assigned V and J genes by comparing TCR nucleotide sequences with IMGT/GENE-DB human TR gene sequences. Using the TCRdist pipeline, a later analysis assigned CDR3 sequences along with most-parsimonious VDJ recombination scenarios. In a later analysis, each TCR beta chain was defined by its CDR3 amino acid sequence together with its V-gene family, and reads lacking a unique V-gene family were excluded. A later analysis removed 450 to 600 highly shared, low-generation-probability nucleotide sequences to deal with suspected cross-contamination and a sequencing artifact. A later analysis calculated a clonal expansion index for each public chain from normalized within-repertoire ranks of inferred template counts. A later analysis computed generation probabilities with a VDJ recombination model fitted to out-of-frame rearrangements, and checked the results against IGoR. In a later analysis, hypergeometric tests were used to score TCR-TCR, TCR-HLA and TCR-CMV co-occurrence, with a repertoire-size bias correction applied to TCR pairs. False discovery rates were estimated in a later analysis by permuting HLA or CMV assignments 20 times. In a later analysis, co-occurring TCRs were grouped with DBSCAN, and TCRdist sequence similarity was added when clustering was performed within HLA-allele-positive subsets. Repertoires with fewer than 30,000 or more than 120,000 public chains, plus five repertoires with anomalous nucleotide sharing, were excluded from co-occurrence clustering. TCRdb's version of the immuneACCESS table is confined to in-frame rearrangements and falls short of the full clone set. An unresolved V gene accounts for under half of the shortfall where checked; the remainder is of unknown origin. V and J calls and clone size come straight from that table; D and trimming were deduced from the DNA. In this sample's table one finds approximately 79,000 clones. The leading ten clones occupy about 0.83% of the sample.

The CDR3 runs 17 amino acids, cysteine and phenylalanine included. The CDR3 DNA has 51 bases and is translated from base 1. Trimmed from V: 5 bases; trimmed from J: 7 bases; junction bases lacking a gene match: 10. CDR1 and CDR2 were assigned from the germline V gene (reference sequence) as MNHEY and SMNVEV. The cohort comprised some 730 healthy bone marrow donors. At the time of sampling, all cohort members were nominally healthy, though unrecorded immune exposures were likely present. The donor was CMV seronegative and belonged to the group of 380 or so seronegative cohort members. Each donor provided a peripheral blood sample, and peripheral blood mononuclear cells were used for TCR beta sequencing. Genomic DNA extraction from the blood cell samples was performed with the Qiagen DNeasy Blood Extraction Kit. Broader findings and caveats from the paper: According to a later analysis, most CMV-associated TCR beta chains appeared to be HLA-restricted, and the HLA associations seemed to be driven largely by CMV exposure. HLA typing was unavailable for some donors at each locus, so association tests used only the typed subset. Linkage disequilibrium might explain the correlated functional status among segregating V segments, but an unknown experimental factor could not be ruled out. An earlier analysis of some 560 of the donors showed that most TCR beta V segments appeared in productive rearrangements either about 87% or about 30% of the time, which broadly matched IMGT annotations. According to a later analysis, TCR association rates differed among HLA loci, with DRB1 alleles showing the most associated TCRs and HLA-C alleles showing the fewest. According to a later genetic analysis, donors in an Asian-associated ancestry cluster had fewer N-insertions in productive TCRs than the approximately 670-donor mean. When HLA alleles, especially DR and DQ, strongly co-occurred, TCR associations were difficult to assign to individual alleles. The classifier was reported to diagnose cytomegalovirus status with high specificity and sensitivity in both the original and validation cohorts. Some IMGT-functional V segments, including TRBV6-2 and TRBV6-3, could not be distinguished by the 87-base-pair reads and were therefore excluded. Because counts were too low, some 17 rarely observed V segments, including chromosome 9 orphons, were excluded from the earlier analysis of around 640 of the donors. The presence/absence analyses assumed that sequencing depth was roughly uniform across donors, and that assumption may not be true. The authors suggested that the approach could potentially be generalized to other disease states and immunological phenotypes. Only TCR beta chains were sequenced in this cohort, and the absence of alpha or paired-chain data limited detectable features. For the cohort, immune exposure information was limited to CMV serostatus. A further reported finding was that TCR beta sequences accurately predicted the HLA-A and HLA-B alleles for most subjects in the first cohort. In vitro tests confirmed that a few of the cytomegalovirus-associated TCR beta chains recognize cytomegalovirus antigens. V-gene and J-gene trimming of TCR beta chains was associated with a missense DCLRE1C variant in a later genetic analysis, and the association was replicated in an independent cohort. The study listed 150 to 200 TCR beta chains as associated with cytomegalovirus. A cluster of highly shared sequence variants was judged likely to be a technical artifact of the sequencing pipeline. Several of the top co-occurrence clusters appeared to be linked to parvovirus B19, influenza, CMV and Epstein-Barr virus, according to a later analysis. Most TCR sequences were observed very rarely across donors, whereas some public TCRs were present in many individuals. Compared with equally common non-associated chains, HLA-associated TCR beta chains in a later analysis were more clonally expanded and had lower generation probabilities. At a false discovery rate of 0.05, a later analysis linked 15,000 to 20,000 TCR beta sequences to specific HLA alleles.

This chain joins TRBV27 to TRBJ1-6; 11 middle bases align to TRBD1. This sequence originates from a boy under 18 in good health and CMV-seronegative. Source material: PBMCs. The encoded CDR3 is CASSHLAWTGGNSPLHF. Here is the DNA: TGTGCCAGCAGTCACCTCGCGTGGACAGGGGGCAATTCACCCCTCCACTTT.